The clone carrying this T cell receptor (beta chain) has a handful of counts. What it recognizes is unknown. The data were taken from a study of cytomegalovirus exposure and HLA in healthy donors. Overall study: Earlier, about 180 million T cells were analyzed, and around 100 million unique TCR beta sequences were found among them. Study-level results: TCR beta sequences reportedly predicted the HLA-A and HLA-B alleles of most subjects accurately. Analysis was performed later, and it showed HLA-associated TCR beta chains to be more clonally expanded than equally common others.

The PCR employed 60 Vbeta primers together with 13 Jbeta primers. Produced via immunoSEQ multiplex PCR; TCRdb's table is partial and in-frame only. The profile shows almost 95,000 clones, around 66% of them singletons. The receptor's source is a man younger than 45 in good health and CMV-seronegative. The sequencing input was PBMCs.

CDR3: CASGTPAPDTQYF. The DNA of the CDR3 is TGTGCCAGCGGGACTCCCGCGCCAGATACGCAGTATTTT. The V call is TRBV19, the J call TRBJ2-3; TRBD2 might be the D (6 bases). V was clipped by 9 bases and J by 4 bases, with 14 bases between them. CDR3 length: 13 amino acids. Germline-derived CDR1 and CDR2 are LNHDA and SQIVND (reference sequence).